Listed below are T cell receptor beta chains from one sample, sequenced in a study of CD8 T cells in Susac syndrome. TCRdb re-called the immunoSEQ multiplex PCR reads with MiXCR, one entry per CDR3 protein. Of fewer than 150,000 distinct CDR3 sequences listed, approximately 93% are singletons. Sequencing input: CD8+ T cells from PBMCs. These receptors originate from a human donor in good health. Each CDR3 is given with its conserved first and last residue. Fields, in order: J gene, D gene, clone size, V gene, CDR3 protein, CDR3 DNA. The D gene is left open where the match is weak. Only some rows state a clone size, as once, few, many or a class for expanded clones.

J gene: TRBJ2-5
D gene: TRBD1
clone size: NA
V gene: TRBV6-2/TRBV6-3
CDR3 protein: CASSSGDRGKEETQYF
CDR3 DNA: TGTGCCAGCAGTTCCGGGGACAGGGGGAAAGAAGAGACCCAGTACTTC

J gene: TRBJ2-7
D gene: TRBD2
clone size: NA
V gene: TRBV2
CDR3 protein: CASTQAGEFEQYF
CDR3 DNA: TGTGCCAGCACCCAAGCGGGAGAGTTCGAGCAGTACTTC

J gene: TRBJ2-3
D gene: NA
clone size: NA
V gene: TRBV12-3/TRBV12-4
CDR3 protein: CASGAEVTDTQYF
CDR3 DNA: TGTGCCAGCGGCGCGGAGGTCACAGATACGCAGTATTTT

J gene: TRBJ2-5
D gene: NA
clone size: once
V gene: TRBV7-7
CDR3 protein: CASSSGPGQQETQYF
CDR3 DNA: TGTGCTAGCAGCTCTGGCCCGGGACAACAAGAGACCCAGTACTTC

J gene: TRBJ2-1
D gene: TRBD2
clone size: NA
V gene: TRBV20-1
CDR3 protein: CSARPSGYNEQFF
CDR3 DNA: TGCAGTGCTAGACCTAGCGGCTACAATGAGCAGTTCTTC

J gene: TRBJ1-2
D gene: NA
clone size: NA
V gene: TRBV20-1
CDR3 protein: CSAREDYGYTF
CDR3 DNA: TGCAGTGCCAGGGAAGACTATGGCTACACCTTC

J gene: TRBJ2-7
D gene: NA
clone size: NA
V gene: TRBV30
CDR3 protein: CAWSGQSSYEQYF
CDR3 DNA: TGTGCCTGGAGTGGGCAGTCTTCCTACGAGCAGTACTTC

J gene: TRBJ2-5
D gene: TRBD1
clone size: NA
V gene: TRBV13
CDR3 protein: CASSLRGQGARPAGETQYF
CDR3 DNA: TGTGCCAGCAGCTTAAGGGGACAGGGGGCGCGTCCAGCTGGGGAGACCCAGTACTTC

J gene: TRBJ2-7
D gene: TRBD2
clone size: NA
V gene: TRBV28
CDR3 protein: CASRLAGGQTYEQYF
CDR3 DNA: TGTGCCAGCAGACTAGCGGGAGGCCAAACCTACGAGCAGTACTTC

J gene: TRBJ2-7
D gene: TRBD2
clone size: NA
V gene: TRBV5-6
CDR3 protein: CASSLSTSGSYEQYF
CDR3 DNA: TGTGCCAGCAGCTTATCGACTAGCGGCTCCTACGAGCAGTACTTC

J gene: TRBJ1-1
D gene: NA
clone size: NA
V gene: TRBV19
CDR3 protein: CASSKGTANEAFF
CDR3 DNA: TGTGCCAGTAGTAAAGGAACAGCTAATGAAGCTTTCTTT

J gene: TRBJ2-5
D gene: NA
clone size: NA
V gene: TRBV30
CDR3 protein: CAWRAGYQETQYF
CDR3 DNA: TGTGCCTGGAGGGCAGGGTACCAAGAGACCCAGTACTTC

J gene: TRBJ2-1
D gene: NA
clone size: once
V gene: TRBV29-1
CDR3 protein: CSGGTSFDEQFF
CDR3 DNA: TGCAGCGGCGGAACTAGTTTCGATGAGCAGTTCTTC

J gene: TRBJ1-4
D gene: NA
clone size: NA
V gene: TRBV7-9
CDR3 protein: CASSFTHEKLFF
CDR3 DNA: TGTGCCAGCAGCTTTACGCATGAAAAACTGTTTTTT

J gene: TRBJ1-1
D gene: TRBD1
clone size: NA
V gene: TRBV28
CDR3 protein: CASSLGTENTEAFF
CDR3 DNA: TGTGCCAGCAGTTTAGGGACAGAGAACACTGAAGCTTTCTTT

J gene: TRBJ2-5
D gene: TRBD2
clone size: NA
V gene: TRBV12-3/TRBV12-4
CDR3 protein: CASRISGRSQETQYF
CDR3 DNA: TGTGCCAGCAGAATTAGCGGGAGAAGTCAAGAGACCCAGTACTTC

J gene: TRBJ2-7
D gene: TRBD2
clone size: NA
V gene: TRBV27
CDR3 protein: CASSGTSGQQYF
CDR3 DNA: TGTGCCAGCAGTGGGACTAGCGGGCAGCAGTACTTC

J gene: TRBJ2-2
D gene: NA
clone size: NA
V gene: TRBV11-3
CDR3 protein: CASSSTYTGELFF
CDR3 DNA: TGTGCCAGCAGCTCGACTTACACCGGGGAGCTGTTTTTT

J gene: TRBJ2-7
D gene: NA
clone size: NA
V gene: TRBV7-8
CDR3 protein: CASSLGPHEQYF
CDR3 DNA: TGTGCCAGCAGCTTAGGTCCGCACGAGCAGTACTTC

J gene: TRBJ2-1
D gene: TRBD2
clone size: NA
V gene: TRBV27
CDR3 protein: CASSIRLANEQFF
CDR3 DNA: TGTGCCAGCAGTATCCGACTAGCGAATGAGCAGTTCTTC

J gene: TRBJ2-1
D gene: TRBD2
clone size: NA
V gene: TRBV7-9
CDR3 protein: CASSLILGLASNEQFF
CDR3 DNA: TGTGCCAGCAGCTTAATTCTGGGACTAGCTAGTAATGAGCAGTTCTTC

J gene: TRBJ2-3
D gene: TRBD2
clone size: once
V gene: TRBV7-8
CDR3 protein: CASSLVGLAGKDTQYF
CDR3 DNA: TGTGCCAGCAGCTTAGTCGGACTAGCGGGAAAAGATACGCAGTATTTT

J gene: TRBJ2-1
D gene: NA
clone size: NA
V gene: TRBV30
CDR3 protein: CAWNIAANEQFF
CDR3 DNA: TGTGCCTGGAATATAGCGGCCAATGAGCAGTTCTTC

J gene: TRBJ1-2
D gene: NA
clone size: NA
V gene: TRBV27
CDR3 protein: CASSLFGADGYTF
CDR3 DNA: TGTGCCAGCAGTTTATTCGGGGCGGATGGCTACACCTTC

J gene: TRBJ2-7
D gene: TRBD2
clone size: NA
V gene: TRBV9
CDR3 protein: CASSVKVSGSPTYEQYF
CDR3 DNA: TGTGCCAGCAGCGTAAAGGTCAGCGGGAGTCCCACCTACGAGCAGTACTTC

J gene: TRBJ2-7
D gene: NA
clone size: NA
V gene: TRBV10-3
CDR3 protein: CAISETSYEQYF
CDR3 DNA: TGTGCCATCAGTGAGACTTCCTACGAGCAGTACTTC

J gene: TRBJ2-1
D gene: TRBD1
clone size: NA
V gene: TRBV28
CDR3 protein: CASRPRITGTGDFNEQFF
CDR3 DNA: TGTGCCAGCAGACCCAGGATAACCGGGACAGGGGACTTCAATGAGCAGTTCTTC

J gene: TRBJ2-7
D gene: TRBD1
clone size: NA
V gene: TRBV15
CDR3 protein: CATSRTTGAYEQYF
CDR3 DNA: TGTGCCACCAGCAGAACAACAGGGGCGTACGAGCAGTACTTC

J gene: TRBJ2-1
D gene: NA
clone size: NA
V gene: TRBV5-1
CDR3 protein: CASSLAREINEQFF
CDR3 DNA: TGCGCCAGCAGCTTGGCCCGGGAGATCAATGAGCAGTTCTTC

J gene: TRBJ1-1
D gene: NA
clone size: NA
V gene: TRBV7-9
CDR3 protein: CASSARGVGGTEAFF
CDR3 DNA: TGTGCCAGCAGCGCCCGCGGGGTAGGCGGCACTGAAGCTTTCTTT

J gene: TRBJ2-1
D gene: TRBD1
clone size: NA
V gene: TRBV27
CDR3 protein: CASSFGQAWNEQFF
CDR3 DNA: TGTGCCAGCAGTTTTGGACAGGCTTGGAATGAGCAGTTCTTC

J gene: TRBJ2-5
D gene: NA
clone size: NA
V gene: TRBV24-1
CDR3 protein: CATSEANRYQETQYF
CDR3 DNA: TGTGCCACCAGTGAAGCTAATCGCTACCAAGAGACCCAGTACTTC

J gene: TRBJ2-1
D gene: NA
clone size: NA
V gene: TRBV29-1
CDR3 protein: CSVREPTGDGNEQFF
CDR3 DNA: TGCAGCGTTAGGGAACCGACAGGCGACGGCAATGAGCAGTTCTTC

J gene: TRBJ2-5
D gene: TRBD2
clone size: NA
V gene: TRBV29-1
CDR3 protein: CSVMTSGQETQYF
CDR3 DNA: TGCAGCGTCATGACTAGCGGCCAAGAGACCCAGTACTTC

J gene: TRBJ2-1
D gene: TRBD2
clone size: NA
V gene: TRBV5-1
CDR3 protein: CASSLLARPYNEQFF
CDR3 DNA: TGCGCCAGCAGCTTACTAGCGCGGCCCTACAATGAGCAGTTCTTC

J gene: TRBJ2-5
D gene: NA
clone size: NA
V gene: TRBV27
CDR3 protein: CASSFGPPQETQYF
CDR3 DNA: TGTGCCAGCAGTTTTGGCCCCCCTCAAGAGACCCAGTACTTC

J gene: TRBJ1-1
D gene: NA
clone size: NA
V gene: TRBV2
CDR3 protein: CASRLRGNTEAFF
CDR3 DNA: TGTGCCAGCAGGCTCAGAGGGAACACTGAAGCTTTCTTT

J gene: TRBJ1-2
D gene: NA
clone size: NA
V gene: TRBV14
CDR3 protein: CASSPSAYGYTF
CDR3 DNA: TGTGCCAGCAGCCCCTCGGCCTATGGCTACACCTTC

J gene: TRBJ2-1
D gene: NA
clone size: NA
V gene: TRBV7-2
CDR3 protein: CASSPGMAHNEQFF
CDR3 DNA: TGTGCCAGCAGCCCGGGGATGGCCCACAATGAGCAGTTCTTC

J gene: TRBJ2-3
D gene: NA
clone size: NA
V gene: TRBV20-1
CDR3 protein: CSLPLGFNTDTQYF
CDR3 DNA: TGCAGTCTGCCCTTGGGTTTTAACACAGATACGCAGTATTTT

J gene: TRBJ2-4
D gene: NA
clone size: NA
V gene: TRBV15
CDR3 protein: CATSREGRGREAKNIQYF
CDR3 DNA: TGTGCCACCAGCAGAGAAGGGAGGGGGCGCGAAGCCAAAAACATTCAGTACTTC

J gene: TRBJ2-3
D gene: NA
clone size: NA
V gene: TRBV28
CDR3 protein: CASSLALSYRYF
CDR3 DNA: TGTGCCAGCAGTTTGGCCCTGAGCTATAGATATTTT

J gene: TRBJ2-1
D gene: NA
clone size: NA
V gene: TRBV19
CDR3 protein: CASSIGGGLNEQFF
CDR3 DNA: TGTGCCAGTAGTATAGGGGGAGGTCTGAATGAGCAGTTCTTC

J gene: TRBJ1-2
D gene: TRBD1
clone size: NA
V gene: TRBV4-2
CDR3 protein: CASSQEDRREIGGYTF
CDR3 DNA: TGTGCCAGCAGCCAAGAGGACAGGCGGGAGATTGGTGGCTACACCTTC

J gene: TRBJ2-7
D gene: TRBD2
clone size: once
V gene: TRBV6-5
CDR3 protein: CASSYSGPRDYYEQYF
CDR3 DNA: TGTGCCAGCAGTTACTCAGGCCCCCGGGACTACTACGAGCAGTACTTC

J gene: TRBJ2-1
D gene: NA
clone size: NA
V gene: TRBV12-3/TRBV12-4
CDR3 protein: CASSFGGVILGEQFF
CDR3 DNA: TGTGCCAGCAGTTTTGGGGGTGTAATCTTAGGTGAGCAGTTCTTC

J gene: TRBJ2-7
D gene: NA
clone size: once
V gene: TRBV27
CDR3 protein: CASSEAGPSYEQYF
CDR3 DNA: TGTGCCAGCAGTGAGGCGGGACCTAGCTACGAGCAGTACTTC

J gene: TRBJ1-1
D gene: NA
clone size: few
V gene: TRBV4-1
CDR3 protein: CASSQGQYTEAFF
CDR3 DNA: TGCGCCAGCAGCCAAGGGCAGTACACTGAAGCTTTCTTT

J gene: TRBJ1-2
D gene: NA
clone size: NA
V gene: TRBV5-6
CDR3 protein: CASSLEGSGTGYTF
CDR3 DNA: TGTGCCAGCAGCTTGGAGGGATCGGGGACCGGCTACACCTTC

J gene: TRBJ1-2
D gene: NA
clone size: NA
V gene: TRBV7-9
CDR3 protein: CASSLGTAGSDGYTF
CDR3 DNA: TGTGCCAGCAGCTTAGGGACGGCGGGAAGTGATGGCTACACCTTC

J gene: TRBJ2-1
D gene: NA
clone size: NA
V gene: TRBV15
CDR3 protein: CATSRVLHGSYNEQFF
CDR3 DNA: TGTGCCACCAGCAGAGTTTTACACGGAAGCTACAATGAGCAGTTCTTC

J gene: TRBJ2-6
D gene: TRBD1
clone size: NA
V gene: TRBV29-1
CDR3 protein: CSVEIRDSQGSGANVLTF
CDR3 DNA: TGCAGCGTTGAAATCCGGGACAGCCAAGGCTCAGGGGCCAACGTCCTGACTTTC

J gene: TRBJ1-1
D gene: NA
clone size: NA
V gene: TRBV7-9
CDR3 protein: CASSFLSRVATEAFF
CDR3 DNA: TGTGCCAGCAGCTTCCTAAGCAGGGTAGCCACTGAAGCTTTCTTT

J gene: TRBJ2-1
D gene: NA
clone size: NA
V gene: TRBV30
CDR3 protein: CAWSVRERVYNEQFF
CDR3 DNA: TGTGCCTGGAGTGTTCGTGAGCGGGTGTACAATGAGCAGTTCTTC